This is a list of T cell receptor beta chains from one sample in a study of T-cell memory formation after mild COVID-19. TCRdb re-called the 5' RACE reads through MiXCR, storing one row per CDR3 protein. The repertoire has hundreds of thousands of distinct CDR3 sequences, 25% of them found once; the top ten carry under 15%. Sequencing input: PBMCs or a T cell subset sorted from them (not recorded which). The receptor source for this set is an adult woman who had mild COVID-19 (a few samples of this study predate the infection). Cell type and time point are not known. Each CDR3 is given with its conserved first and last residue. A D gene is named only where the DNA matches it firmly. Clone sizes are given selectively: once, few, many, or a class where the clone is expanded.

D: .; V: TRBV7-8; size: many; J: TRBJ2-3; DNA: TGTGCCAGCAGCTCCCCCCGGTCAGGGGATGGCGCAGATACGCAGTATTTT; CDR3: CASSSPRSGDGADTQYF
D: .; V: TRBV20-1; size: few; J: TRBJ2-3; DNA: TGCAGTGCTAGAAAAGAGGGCACAGATACGCAGTATTTT; CDR3: CSARKEGTDTQYF
D: .; V: TRBV15; size: .; J: TRBJ1-5; DNA: TGTGCCACCAGCACATTTGGGGGGCTCGCTCAGCCCCAGCATTTT; CDR3: CATSTFGGLAQPQHF
D: .; V: TRBV7-2; size: .; J: TRBJ2-1; DNA: TGTGCCAGCAGCTTTTTTTATGGGGCGGGTAATGAGCAGTTCTTC; CDR3: CASSFFYGAGNEQFF
D: .; V: TRBV10-3; size: .; J: TRBJ1-2; DNA: TGTGCCATCCAGGGCGGAGGGGACGGCTACACCTTC; CDR3: CAIQGGGDGYTF
D: TRBD2; V: TRBV20-1; size: few; J: TRBJ2-1; DNA: TGCAGTGCTATAGCGGGAGCTGAGCAGTTCTTC; CDR3: CSAIAGAEQFF
D: .; V: TRBV18; size: .; J: TRBJ1-1; DNA: TGTGCCAGCTCACCTGTAGCGGCGAACACTGAAGCTTTCTTT; CDR3: CASSPVAANTEAFF
D: .; V: TRBV7-2; size: few; J: TRBJ2-5; DNA: TGTGCCAGCAGCTTTGGACAGCAAGAGACCCAGTACTTC; CDR3: CASSFGQQETQYF
D: .; V: TRBV6-5; size: few; J: TRBJ1-2; DNA: TGTGCCAGCAGTTACAGGGGCTGGGTCTATGGCTACACCTTC; CDR3: CASSYRGWVYGYTF
D: .; V: TRBV29-1; size: .; J: TRBJ2-7; DNA: TGCAGCGTTGAAGAGCCAGTCTCCTACGAGCAGTACTTC; CDR3: CSVEEPVSYEQYF
D: .; V: TRBV12-3/TRBV12-4; size: .; J: TRBJ2-7; DNA: TGTGCCAGCACCCCCGGAGTACCCATATCCTACGAGCAGTACTTC; CDR3: CASTPGVPISYEQYF
D: TRBD1; V: TRBV7-3; size: few; J: TRBJ1-1; DNA: TGTGCCAGCAGCTTAAGGGGGACAGGGAACACTGAAGCTTTCTTT; CDR3: CASSLRGTGNTEAFF
D: TRBD2; V: TRBV3-1; size: .; J: TRBJ2-7; DNA: TGTGCCAGCAGCCAGTCCCCGGGGACTAGTGGGACCTACGAGCAGTACTTC; CDR3: CASSQSPGTSGTYEQYF
D: .; V: TRBV20-1; size: .; J: TRBJ2-1; DNA: TGCAGTGCTAGATCCAGGTCAGTCTACAATGAGCAGTTCTTC; CDR3: CSARSRSVYNEQFF
D: TRBD2; V: TRBV11-2; size: few; J: TRBJ2-1; DNA: TGTGCCAGCAGCCTGCGGCGGGAGTTGAATGAGCAGTTCTTC; CDR3: CASSLRRELNEQFF
D: TRBD1; V: TRBV9; size: .; J: TRBJ2-7; DNA: TGTGCCAGCAGCGTAGACGGACAGGGGGTTGACGAGCAGTACTTC; CDR3: CASSVDGQGVDEQYF
D: TRBD2; V: TRBV20-1; size: few; J: TRBJ2-1; DNA: TGCAGTGCTAGAGATGGTTCGGCGGGAGTGAAAAATGAGCAGTTCTTC; CDR3: CSARDGSAGVKNEQFF
D: .; V: TRBV7-2; size: .; J: TRBJ2-7; DNA: TGTGCCAGCAGCTTAGGGTCGAAAGGCTACGAGCAGTACTTC; CDR3: CASSLGSKGYEQYF
D: .; V: TRBV19; size: once; J: TRBJ2-7; DNA: TGTGCCAGTAAGTGGGGTGTGGCTGTTGGGTACGAGCAGTACTTC; CDR3: CASKWGVAVGYEQYF
D: .; V: TRBV7-3; size: .; J: TRBJ1-2; DNA: TGTGCCAGCAGCTTAAGCTTGGACGGCTACACCTTC; CDR3: CASSLSLDGYTF
D: TRBD1; V: TRBV5-4; size: few; J: TRBJ1-2; DNA: TGTGCCAGCAGCTTGGAGACAGGGGGCCTGGATGGCTACACCTTC; CDR3: CASSLETGGLDGYTF
D: .; V: TRBV5-6; size: .; J: TRBJ2-4; DNA: TGTGCCAGCAGTGTTAGCGGAAGTGACATTCAGTACTTC; CDR3: CASSVSGSDIQYF
D: .; V: TRBV5-1; size: .; J: TRBJ2-5; DNA: TGCGCCAGCAGCTTGGCTAGGCGAGGGGAGACCCAGTACTTC; CDR3: CASSLARRGETQYF
D: TRBD1; V: TRBV13; size: .; J: TRBJ2-7; DNA: TGTGCCAGCAGCTCCCGGGACAGGGGCATGTACGAGCAGTACTTC; CDR3: CASSSRDRGMYEQYF
D: TRBD2; V: TRBV7-9; size: .; J: TRBJ2-1; DNA: TGTGCCAGCAGCCGACCCAGACTAGCGGCTTTCAACTACAATGAGCAGTTCTTC; CDR3: CASSRPRLAAFNYNEQFF
D: .; V: TRBV4-3; size: few; J: TRBJ1-5; DNA: TGCGCCAGCAGCCAAGATAGAGCCCCAGGGGGCAATCAGCCCCAGCATTTT; CDR3: CASSQDRAPGGNQPQHF
D: TRBD1; V: TRBV2; size: .; J: TRBJ1-2; DNA: TGTGCCAGCAGTGAATTGGGACAGGGGGCGCTAGGCTACACCTTC; CDR3: CASSELGQGALGYTF
D: .; V: TRBV3-1; size: few; J: TRBJ1-3; DNA: TGTGCCAGCAGCCAAGGCGGCAGCCACCGCTCTGGAAACACCATATATTTT; CDR3: CASSQGGSHRSGNTIYF
D: .; V: TRBV12-3/TRBV12-4; size: many; J: TRBJ2-5; DNA: TGTGCCAGCAGCCCCGGACAGAGGGAGACCCAGTACTTC; CDR3: CASSPGQRETQYF
D: TRBD1; V: TRBV20-1; size: .; J: TRBJ1-5; DNA: TGCAGTGCTAGAGCGAGGGGACAGCAGCCCCAGCATTTT; CDR3: CSARARGQQPQHF
D: .; V: TRBV7-9; size: .; J: TRBJ2-1; DNA: TGTGCCAGCAGCAACGGGTTTACCTACAATGAGCAGTTCTTC; CDR3: CASSNGFTYNEQFF
D: TRBD1; V: TRBV5-1; size: .; J: TRBJ1-2; DNA: TGCGCCAGCAGCCTAAAGACAGGGAACGACTATGGCTACACCTTC; CDR3: CASSLKTGNDYGYTF
D: TRBD1; V: TRBV2; size: .; J: TRBJ2-7; DNA: TGTGCCAGCAGTAAGGGACAGGGATTCTCCTACGAGCAGTACTTC; CDR3: CASSKGQGFSYEQYF
D: .; V: TRBV20-1; size: few; J: TRBJ2-1; DNA: TGCAGTGCTACGGCGGGGGCCCTTCCACGCTCCTACAATGAGCAGTTCTTC; CDR3: CSATAGALPRSYNEQFF
D: TRBD2; V: TRBV7-8; size: few; J: TRBJ2-3; DNA: TGTGCCAGCAGCTTGCCGACTAGCGGGGAGAGCACAGATACGCAGTATTTT; CDR3: CASSLPTSGESTDTQYF
D: .; V: TRBV12-3/TRBV12-4; size: .; J: TRBJ2-1; DNA: TGTGCCAGCAGTTTAGTAGGTGCTGATGAGCAGTTCTTC; CDR3: CASSLVGADEQFF
D: TRBD1; V: TRBV12-3/TRBV12-4; size: .; J: TRBJ1-5; DNA: TGTGCCAGAAGTTTAGGCGTAGGGGGACAGGGGGCGAGCAATCAGCCCCAGCATTTT; CDR3: CARSLGVGGQGASNQPQHF
D: .; V: TRBV7-6; size: .; J: TRBJ1-2; DNA: TGTGCCAGCAGCTCCCAGGAGGGGAATGGCTACACCTTC; CDR3: CASSSQEGNGYTF
D: TRBD2; V: TRBV29-1; size: .; J: TRBJ2-1; DNA: TGCAGCGTTGAGTCTAGCGGGATGTACAATGAGCAGTTCTTC; CDR3: CSVESSGMYNEQFF
D: .; V: TRBV29-1; size: few; J: TRBJ2-5; DNA: TGCAGCGTTCAATTCTACAGGGAAGAGACCCAGTACTTC; CDR3: CSVQFYREETQYF
D: .; V: TRBV19; size: few; J: TRBJ2-7; DNA: TGTGCCAGTAGTATGGGCCCAGAGGTCTCCTACGAGCAGTACTTC; CDR3: CASSMGPEVSYEQYF
D: TRBD2; V: TRBV29-1; size: .; J: TRBJ2-5; DNA: TGCAGCGCTCCTAGCGGGAGGGGGGAGACCCAGTACTTC; CDR3: CSAPSGRGETQYF
D: .; V: TRBV6-5; size: .; J: TRBJ2-3; DNA: TGTGCCAGCAGCGGACAGAATACAGATACGCAGTATTTT; CDR3: CASSGQNTDTQYF
D: TRBD2; V: TRBV13; size: .; J: TRBJ2-7; DNA: TGTGCCAGCAGTTCACACCGAGCGGGGTTCCAGAACTTC; CDR3: CASSSHRAGFQNF
D: .; V: TRBV12-3/TRBV12-4; size: .; J: TRBJ1-1; DNA: TGTGCCAGCAGTTTGAAGGTAGACGCTGAAGCTTTCTTT; CDR3: CASSLKVDAEAFF
D: .; V: TRBV27; size: .; J: TRBJ1-1; DNA: TGTGCCAGCAGTCGGAACCAGGGGAACACTGAAGCTTTCTTT; CDR3: CASSRNQGNTEAFF
D: TRBD2; V: TRBV6-4; size: .; J: TRBJ2-1; DNA: TGTGCCAGCAGTGACGGGACTAGCGGACCCAATGAGCAGTTCTTC; CDR3: CASSDGTSGPNEQFF
D: .; V: TRBV2; size: .; J: TRBJ2-7; DNA: TGTGCCAGCGGACAGGAGCAGTACTTC; CDR3: CASGQEQYF
D: .; V: TRBV3-1; size: .; J: TRBJ2-3; DNA: TGTGCCAGCAGCCAAGACCCGGCGGGTCGGTACACAGATACGCAGTATTTT; CDR3: CASSQDPAGRYTDTQYF
D: .; V: TRBV15; size: few; J: TRBJ1-1; DNA: TGTGCCACCAGCAGAGATAGGGCCCAAGCAGGGACCACTGAAGCTTTCTTT; CDR3: CATSRDRAQAGTTEAFF
D: .; V: TRBV15; size: .; J: TRBJ2-4; DNA: TGTGCCACTGGGGGTGAGGGTTCGACCAAAAACATTCAGTACTTC; CDR3: CATGGEGSTKNIQYF
D: .; V: TRBV2; size: .; J: TRBJ2-1; DNA: TGTGCCAGCCTTCCTGGCTCCCAGTACAATGAGCAGTTCTTC; CDR3: CASLPGSQYNEQFF
D: .; V: TRBV5-1; size: few; J: TRBJ1-2; DNA: TGCGCCAGCAGCTTGAATCAGGGGCCGGGAGGCTACACCTTC; CDR3: CASSLNQGPGGYTF
D: TRBD1; V: TRBV6-2/TRBV6-3; size: few; J: TRBJ2-5; DNA: TGTGCCAGCAGTTACGATCCGGGACAGGGGGCGCGGAAGACCCAGTACTTC; CDR3: CASSYDPGQGARKTQYF